A selection of T cell receptor beta chains follows, all from one sample in a study of blood T cell repertoires in COVID-19. TCRdb keeps only in-frame clones here, not all; method: immunoSEQ multiplex PCR. The sample consists of roughly 90,000 clones, approximately 86% of them appearing once. Sample: peripheral blood. The origin of the receptors is a man aged 45-65 years with acute or convalescent COVID-19. CDR3s include the opening cysteine and the closing phenylalanine or tryptophan. Each record gives: clone size, V gene, D gene, J gene, CDR3 DNA, CDR3 protein. D genes are given only for firm matches. Expanded clones get a size class; other rows say once, few or many, or leave the size out.

>once|TRBV5-8|TRBD1|TRBJ1-1
TGTGCCACCCGCGACAGGGTGAACACTGAAGCTTTCTTT
CATRDRVNTEAFF
>.|TRBV27|.|TRBJ2-7
TGTGCCAGCAGTTTATCGAGAGCCCTAACAGGTCGGTCACCCACCTACGAGCAGTACTTC
CASSLSRALTGRSPTYEQYF
>.|TRBV4-2|TRBD2|TRBJ2-7
TGTGCCAGCAGCCGACTCACGGGGGGGTCCGAGCAGTACTTC
CASSRLTGGSEQYF
>.|TRBV19|.|TRBJ1-5
TGTGCCAGTAGTATAGGGGGGCTGTATAGCAATCAGCCCCAGCATTTT
CASSIGGLYSNQPQHF
>.|TRBV7-3|TRBD1|TRBJ1-1
TGTGCCAGCAGCTCGGGACAGGGGGACACTGAAGCTTTCTTT
CASSSGQGDTEAFF
>.|TRBV28|TRBD1|TRBJ2-1
TGTGCCAGCAGCCCACCGGGACAGGGCTACAATGAGCAGTTCTTC
CASSPPGQGYNEQFF
>.|TRBV3-1/TRBV3-2|TRBD1|TRBJ1-2
TGTGCCAGCAGCTCCGGGGACAGGGGCTATGGCTACACCTTC
CASSSGDRGYGYTF
>.|TRBV28|TRBD1|TRBJ1-2
TGTGCCAGCAGTTTAGGGACAGTCTATGGCTACACCTTC
CASSLGTVYGYTF
>.|TRBV30|.|TRBJ2-3
TGTGCCTGGGGGAGCGGGAGCACAGATACGCAGTATTTT
CAWGSGSTDTQYF
>.|TRBV25-1|TRBD1|TRBJ1-2
TGTGCCAGCAGTCCCCGGGACAGGGCAGCTAACTATGGCTACACCTTC
CASSPRDRAANYGYTF
>.|TRBV5-5|.|TRBJ1-3
TGTGCCAGCAGCTTGGAGGCGGCAGGGGCTGGAAACACCATATATTTT
CASSLEAAGAGNTIYF
>.|TRBV6-2/TRBV6-3|.|TRBJ1-5
TGTGCCAGCAGTTACTCGATACGGGGCAATCAGCCCCAGCATTTT
CASSYSIRGNQPQHF
>.|TRBV10-1|TRBD1|TRBJ1-3
TGCGCCAGCAGTGAGGGGACAGGGGGCGCTGGAAACACCATATATTTT
CASSEGTGGAGNTIYF
>.|TRBV25-1|TRBD1|TRBJ1-2
TGTGCCAGCGTATACCACCGGGACAGGGGGCGCAGGGTCTATGGCTACACCTTC
CASVYHRDRGRRVYGYTF
>few|TRBV6-5|.|TRBJ1-6
TGTGCCAGCAGCCGCCGGGATATTAATTCACCCCTCCACTTT
CASSRRDINSPLHF
>.|TRBV19|.|TRBJ1-4
TGTGCCAGTAGTATAGCCGGAGTGGCTGAAAAACTGTTTTTT
CASSIAGVAEKLFF
>.|TRBV20-1|.|TRBJ1-5
TGCAGTGCTAGTGCCGGTCAGGGGAGCAATCAGCCCCAGCATTTT
CSASAGQGSNQPQHF
>.|TRBV7-9|TRBD2|TRBJ2-5
TGTGCCAGCAGCTTAGCGGGACTAGCGGGAGGAGAGACCCAGTACTTC
CASSLAGLAGGETQYF
>.|TRBV19|.|TRBJ1-5
TGTGCCAGTAGTATACAGGGTAGCAATCAGCCCCAGCATTTT
CASSIQGSNQPQHF
>.|TRBV3-1/TRBV3-2|TRBD1|TRBJ1-2
TGTGCCAGCAGCCAAGCTGACAGGGGTGACGGCTACACCTTC
CASSQADRGDGYTF
>.|TRBV6-2/TRBV6-3|.|TRBJ2-5
TGTGCCAGCAGCGAGAGGTACCAAGAGACCCAGTACTTC
CASSERYQETQYF
>.|TRBV5-1|TRBD2|TRBJ2-1
TGCGCCAGCAGGAGGACTAGCGGTAACAATGAGCAGTTCTTC
CASRRTSGNNEQFF
>.|TRBV7-2|TRBD1|TRBJ1-2
TGTGCCAGCAGCCCAGGGACAGAGAACTATGGCTACACCTTC
CASSPGTENYGYTF
>.|TRBV4-1|.|TRBJ2-7
TGCGCCAGCAGCCAAGATCGGGGGGCAGGGGAGGACGAGCAGTACTTC
CASSQDRGAGEDEQYF
>.|TRBV4-3|.|TRBJ2-7
TGCGCCAGCAGCCAAGAGTTTGTACAGTCCTACGAGCAGTACTTC
CASSQEFVQSYEQYF
>.|TRBV7-9|.|TRBJ1-5
TGTGCCAGCAGCTTTCAGGGGTTTGGACAGCCCCAGCATTTT
CASSFQGFGQPQHF
>once|TRBV7-9|.|TRBJ1-2
TGTGCCAGCAGCTTAGGGTACAGGGACGGTGGCTACACCTTC
CASSLGYRDGGYTF
>.|TRBV7-6|TRBD1|TRBJ2-3
TGTGCCAGCAGGGAACAGGGGGCTAGCACAGATACGCAGTATTTT
CASREQGASTDTQYF
>.|TRBV7-2|TRBD2|TRBJ2-1
TGTGCCAGCAGCTTAGACGGGGGGGCCGGAAATGAGCAGTTCTTC
CASSLDGGAGNEQFF
>.|TRBV7-2|TRBD1|TRBJ2-3
TGTGCCAGCAGACCACAGGGGGGCGTTTTAGATACGCAGTATTTT
CASRPQGGVLDTQYF
>.|TRBV19|.|TRBJ1-5
TGTGCCAGTAGTGCAGGGGTTTCTCAGCCCCAGCATTTT
CASSAGVSQPQHF
>.|TRBV4-1|TRBD2|TRBJ2-2
TGCGCCAGCAGCGTTGCGGGACTAGCGGGAGCCAACGGGGAGCTGTTTTTT
CASSVAGLAGANGELFF
>once|TRBV28|.|TRBJ2-7
TGTGCCAGCAGAGTGGCATCCCAAAAGGGGGAGCAGTACTTC
CASRVASQKGEQYF
>.|TRBV6-5|TRBD1|TRBJ2-5
TGTGCCACCCGCCGGACAGGCCTCTTTCAAGAGACCCAGTACTTC
CATRRTGLFQETQYF
>.|TRBV13|TRBD1|TRBJ2-7
TGTGCCAGCAGCATCGGGACAGGGGCCTACGAGCAGTACTTC
CASSIGTGAYEQYF
>.|TRBV11-2|.|TRBJ2-3
TGTGCCAGCAGCTTCGTCCAGACTAGGGCAGATACGCAGTATTTT
CASSFVQTRADTQYF
>few|TRBV6-6|TRBD1|TRBJ1-6
TGTGCCAGCAGTTCGGGACAGTTAAATTCACCCCTCCACTTT
CASSSGQLNSPLHF
>.|TRBV7-2|TRBD1|TRBJ1-2
TGTGCCAGCAGCACAGGGACAGGTTTCTCTGGGGCTAACTATGGCTACACCTTC
CASSTGTGFSGANYGYTF
>.|TRBV19|.|TRBJ1-4
TGTGCCAGTAGTCTCCGGACGGGCGGGACTAATGAAAAACTGTTTTTT
CASSLRTGGTNEKLFF
>.|TRBV7-2|TRBD2|TRBJ2-7
TGTGCCAGCAGCTTAAGACTAGCGGGGGGTGCGAACGAGCAGTACTTC
CASSLRLAGGANEQYF
>.|TRBV6-2/TRBV6-3|.|TRBJ2-7
TGTGCCAGCAGTTACTCAGTAGGGGGATATGGCGAGCAGTACTTC
CASSYSVGGYGEQYF
>.|TRBV9|TRBD1|TRBJ2-6
TGTGCCAGCAGAGGGACAGGGGGTGATGGGGCCAACGTCCTGACTTTC
CASRGTGGDGANVLTF
>.|TRBV28|.|TRBJ2-2
TGTGCCAGCAGTTTAAAGGGCCTCGCGGGTAACACCGGGGAGCTGTTTTTT
CASSLKGLAGNTGELFF
>.|TRBV19|TRBD2|TRBJ2-1
TGTGCCAGTATCGGTAGCGGGACCTTACACAATGAGCAGTTCTTC
CASIGSGTLHNEQFF
>.|TRBV2|TRBD1|TRBJ2-5
TGTGCCAGCAGTTCACAGGGGGTCGGAGAGACCCAGTACTTC
CASSSQGVGETQYF
>once|TRBV4-1|.|TRBJ2-1
TGCGCCAGCAGCCCTCGAACCCGGTCGGGGGTCGGGTCTAACAATGAGCAGTTCTTC
CASSPRTRSGVGSNNEQFF